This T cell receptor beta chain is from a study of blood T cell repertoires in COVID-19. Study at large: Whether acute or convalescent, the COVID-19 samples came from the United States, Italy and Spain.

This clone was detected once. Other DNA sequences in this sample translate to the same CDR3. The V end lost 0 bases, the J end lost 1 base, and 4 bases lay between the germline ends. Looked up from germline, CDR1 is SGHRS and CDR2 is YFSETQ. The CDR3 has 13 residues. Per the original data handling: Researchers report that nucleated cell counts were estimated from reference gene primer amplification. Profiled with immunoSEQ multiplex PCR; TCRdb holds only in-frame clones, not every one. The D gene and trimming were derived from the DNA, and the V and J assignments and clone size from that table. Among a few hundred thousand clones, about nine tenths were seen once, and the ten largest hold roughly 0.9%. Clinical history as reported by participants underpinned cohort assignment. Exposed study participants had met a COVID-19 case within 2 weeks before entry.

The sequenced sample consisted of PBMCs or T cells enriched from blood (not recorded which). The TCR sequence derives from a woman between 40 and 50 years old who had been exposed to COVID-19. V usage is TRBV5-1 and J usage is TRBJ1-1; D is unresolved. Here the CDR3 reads CASSLGRNTEAFF. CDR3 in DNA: TGCGCCAGCAGCTTGGGCAGGAACACTGAAGCTTTCTTT.